The entry below gives a single T cell receptor (beta chain) sequence along with its context. Alopecia areata patients had lesional scalp punch biopsies and peripheral blood taken from them. The sample is drawn from a study of CD8+ T cells in alopecia areata. V shed 4 bases, J shed 4 bases, and the junction held 6 bases outside the gene matches. This CDR3 has 14 amino acids. The germline V gene has CDR1 SGHRS and CDR2 YFSETQ. cDNA reverse transcribed from extracted RNA served as the sequencing template. This table comes from immunoSEQ multiplex PCR, and its TCRdb copy is limited to in-frame clones, with some not included. This table has just over 5,500 clones, under 80% appearing once.

This clonotype was obtained from a human donor with alopecia areata. The sample was skin, taken at week 0. V and J are TRBV5-1 and TRBJ2-5, with 8 bases that match TRBD1. CDR3 coding DNA: TGCGCCAGCAGCACAGGACAGGGCGGAGAGACCCAGTACTTC. Translation gives CASSTGQGGETQYF.